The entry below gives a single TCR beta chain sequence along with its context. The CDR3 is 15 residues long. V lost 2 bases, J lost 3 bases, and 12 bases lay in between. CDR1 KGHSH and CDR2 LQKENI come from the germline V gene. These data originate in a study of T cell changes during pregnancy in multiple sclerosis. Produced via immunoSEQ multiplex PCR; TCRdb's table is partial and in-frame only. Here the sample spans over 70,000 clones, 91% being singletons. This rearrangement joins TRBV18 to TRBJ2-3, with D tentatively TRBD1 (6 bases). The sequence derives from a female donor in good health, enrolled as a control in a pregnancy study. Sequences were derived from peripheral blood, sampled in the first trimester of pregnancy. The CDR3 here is CASSPDRLGTDTQYF. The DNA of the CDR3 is TGTGCCAGCTCACCAGACAGGTTGGGGACAGATACGCAGTATTTT.